This record covers a single T cell receptor (beta chain). This may come from a read error, since a much larger clone is one base off. This sample stems from a study of Graves' ophthalmopathy and Graves' hyperthyroidism. With 6 bases removed from V and 2 bases from J, the gap between germline ends came to 13 bases. The CDR3 spans 14 residues. Germline V gene sequence: CDR1 MRHNA, CDR2 SNTAGT. From RNA, the CDR3 regions of TCR beta chains were amplified and sequenced. Second-round multiplex PCR came after a first-round RT-PCR that employed HTBI primers. Via MiXCR, TCRdb re-called the multiplex PCR reads, giving one row per CDR3 protein. The table shows around 1,000,000 distinct CDR3 sequences, with about 35% occurring only once.

Sequencing was performed on peripheral blood or thyroid tissue (not recorded which). The chain couples TRBV6-4 to TRBJ1-1; D remains ambiguous. The origin of this receptor is an adult man with Graves' hyperthyroidism. The CDR3 coding sequence is TGTGCCAGCAGATCTACCCGGGCCAACACTGAAGCTTTCTTT. Encoded protein: CASRSTRANTEAFF.